The 8 T cell receptor beta chains in this list originate from one sample, sequenced in a study of post-analysis software for immune sequencing data. No antigen is known for these receptors. Study-wide results and limits: Among roughly 5 TRBV segments more frequent in patients than controls were TRBV5-6, TRBV5-1 and TRBV20-1.

Prepared TCR beta cDNA libraries contained unique molecular identifiers. TCRdb processed the PCR reads anew with MiXCR; each CDR3 protein has one entry. This repertoire shows roughly 600,000 distinct CDR3 sequences, 40% to 50% found once; its top ten account for around 1.7%. Sequencing input: blood. These receptors were obtained from a girl aged 10 to 17 with multiple sclerosis.

V usage is TRBV10-3 and J usage is TRBJ2-1; D assignment may be TRBD1 or TRBD2 (5 bases each). Germline CDR1 reads ENHRY; CDR2 reads SYGVKD. V was pared by 3 bases and J by 0 bases, with 12 bases between. The CDR3 length is 16 residues. CDR3 bases: TGTGCCATCAGTGACTCCACGGGGCGCTCCTACAATGAGCAGTTCTTC. Translation gives CAISDSTGRSYNEQFF.

The rearrangement uses TRBV12-3 or TRBV12-4 and TRBJ2-5; TRBD1 or TRBD2 may be the D gene (5 bases each). V was clipped by 6 bases and J by 11 bases, with 19 bases between them. The CDR3 is 13 residues long. The CDR3 nucleotides read TGTGCCAGCAGCCTTGTAGCTCTGGGGGAGCAGTACTTC. Its protein product is CASSLVALGEQYF.

The V gene is TRBV6-8, the J gene TRBJ1-1; tentatively, D is TRBD1 (6 bases). The CDR3 totals 16 residues. In germline, CDR1 is MNHGY, CDR2 SAAAGT. The ends were cut back, 2 bases at V and 0 bases at J, with 13 bases in the middle. CDR3 in DNA: TGTGCCAGCAGTTACATTAGGACAGCAATGAACACTGAAGCTTTCTTT. It yields the protein CASSYIRTAMNTEAFF.

The genes are TRBV5-6 and TRBJ2-5, with 13 bases lining up with TRBD2. The J segment lost 2 bases and the V segment lost 0 bases, leaving 4 bases of the junction unmatched. This CDR3 is built from 17 residues. The V gene's germline CDR1 is SGHDT and CDR2 YYEEEE. CDR3 sequence: CASSLGLTSGRQETQYF. In DNA, the CDR3 is TGTGCCAGCAGCTTGGGACTGACTAGCGGGAGGCAAGAGACCCAGTACTTC. Based on the CDR3 plus reference TRBV5-6 and TRBJ2-5, the full variable domain is DAGVTQSPTHLIKTRGQQVTLRCSPKSGHDTVSWYQQALGQGPQFIFQYYEEEERQRGNFPDRFSGHQFPNYSSELNVNALLLGDSALYLCASSLGLTSGRQETQYFGPGTRLLVL.

In this sample, this clonotype turned up a few times. This chain connects TRBV6-6 to TRBJ2-1; TRBD1 matches 10 bases. Germline values: CDR1 MNHNY, CDR2 SVGAGI (reference sequence). V dropped 5 bases and J dropped 7; count of bases not matched to a gene: 5. The CDR3 covers 14 residues. DNA of the CDR3: TGTGCCAGCAGTCGCCGACAGGGGGCTAATGAGCAGTTCTTC. Translated, it gives CASSRRQGANEQFF.

The CDR3 region is CASSLGRGFSYEQYF. DNA for the CDR3: TGTGCCAGCAGCTTAGGCCGGGGTTTCTCCTACGAGCAGTACTTC. This sequence joins TRBV7-9 and TRBJ2-7; possible D gene TRBD2, 5 bases. Germline-derived CDR1 and CDR2 are SEHNR and FQNEAQ (reference sequence). Trimming took 1 base from V and 0 from J, leaving 10 bases between them. This CDR3 is built from 15 residues.

CDR3 amino acids: CASSWIREGFPYEQYF. DNA for the CDR3: TGTGCCAGCAGCTGGATCAGAGAGGGTTTCCCCTACGAGCAGTACTTC. The chain employs TRBV5-5 and TRBJ2-7, with a possible D match to TRBD2 (5 bases). The CDR3 has 16 residues. V lost 3 bases and J lost 2, with 18 bases in between. Per the germline V gene, CDR1 is SGHKS and CDR2 is YYEKEE (reference sequence).

CDR3 sequence reads: CASSIPGERTQYF. The CDR3 nucleotides read TGCGCCAGCAGCATCCCGGGAGAAAGGACCCAGTACTTC. The rearrangement uses TRBV4-1 and TRBJ2-5; a weak D match, TRBD2 (6 bases). Germline CDR1 and CDR2: MGHRA and YSYEKL. V was pared by 5 bases and J by 7 bases, with 14 bases between. CDR3 length: 13 residues.